This entry describes one T cell receptor beta chain. This specimen belongs to a study of blood T cell repertoires in COVID-19. Background on the study: Researchers got acute and convalescent COVID-19 samples from the United States, Italy and Spain. PBMCs, B-cell-depleted T cells, or T cells provided the cDNA or gDNA that made up the material.

This CDR3 is built from 17 residues. Original processing notes: The authors estimated nucleated cell counts from reference gene primer amplification. TCRdb keeps only in-frame clones here, not all; method: immunoSEQ multiplex PCR. The V and J calls and the clone size are those of that table, but D and trimming were determined from the DNA. This sample carries some 50,000 clones, more than 85% of them seen once, and the ten largest clones take roughly 8.3%. Sequencing was done on a sample of peripheral blood. This receptor was taken from a woman in her 70s with active COVID-19. The chain recombines TRBV21-1 with TRBJ1-4; TRBD1, the D gene given by the table, was not confirmed from the DNA. TRBV21-1 is listed as a pseudogene. The CDR3 loop reads CASSKGQGSATNEKLFF. The DNA of the CDR3 is TGTGCCAGCAGCAAAGGACAGGGGTCTGCAACTAATGAAAAACTGTTTTTT.